This T cell receptor (beta chain) was identified during a study of metastatic and nonmetastatic thyroid tumors. The overall study: Repertoire comparison spanned blood and tumor or nodule tissue of malignant and benign thyroid patients.

Trimming took 4 bases from V and 4 from J; bases not matched to a gene: 5. There are 16 residues in the CDR3. Germline-derived CDR1 and CDR2 are MNHEY and SMNVEV (reference sequence). Study observations and caveats: In blood and tumor, TCR beta diversity was reportedly significantly higher in malignant thyroid tumors than in benign nodules.

Thyroid surgery was preceded by no treatment in any patient. By its share, this clone is medium-sized. The antigen is unknown. Authors' data handling: The study took CDR3 differences across clinicopathological groups and made a distant-metastasis classifier for papillary thyroid cancer from them. TCRdb ran MiXCR on the PCR reads. The V and J calls were not made by the authors but by TCRdb's processing. The sample includes fewer than 20,000 clones, 34% of them seen just once. This sequence joins TRBV27 and TRBJ1-6, with TRBD1 matching 9 bases. The TCR comes from a male donor with papillary thyroid cancer or a benign thyroid nodule (not recorded which). Some clones in this sample may be carry-over from other donors' samples. Sequenced: tumor tissue. CDR3 amino acids: CASSSYRGLYNSPLHF. CDR3 DNA sequence: TGTGCCAGCAGTTCATACAGGGGGCTTTATAATTCACCCCTCCACTTT.